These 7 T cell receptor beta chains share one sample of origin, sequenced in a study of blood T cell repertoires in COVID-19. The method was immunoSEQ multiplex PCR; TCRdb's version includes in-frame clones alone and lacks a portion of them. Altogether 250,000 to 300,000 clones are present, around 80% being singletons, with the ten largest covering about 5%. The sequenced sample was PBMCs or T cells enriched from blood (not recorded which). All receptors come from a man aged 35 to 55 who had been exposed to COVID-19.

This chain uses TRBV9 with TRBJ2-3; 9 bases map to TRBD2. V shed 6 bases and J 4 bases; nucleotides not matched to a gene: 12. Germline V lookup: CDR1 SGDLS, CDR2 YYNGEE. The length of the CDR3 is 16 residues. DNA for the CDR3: TGTGCCAGCACTCGGAGTAGCGGGAGAAGCGCAGATACGCAGTATTTT. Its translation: CASTRSSGRSADTQYF.

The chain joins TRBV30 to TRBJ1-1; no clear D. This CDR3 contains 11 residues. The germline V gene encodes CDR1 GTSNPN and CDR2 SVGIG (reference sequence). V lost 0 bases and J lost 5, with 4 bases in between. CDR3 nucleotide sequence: TGTGCCTGGAGTGTAACTACTGAAGCTTTCTTT. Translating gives CAWSVTTEAFF. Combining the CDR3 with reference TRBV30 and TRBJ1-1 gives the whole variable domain SQTIHQWPATLVQPVGSPLSLECTVEGTSNPNLYWYRQAAGRGLQLLFYSVGIGQISSEVPQNLSASRPQDRQFILSSKKLLLSDSGFYLCAWSVTTEAFFGQGTRLTVV.

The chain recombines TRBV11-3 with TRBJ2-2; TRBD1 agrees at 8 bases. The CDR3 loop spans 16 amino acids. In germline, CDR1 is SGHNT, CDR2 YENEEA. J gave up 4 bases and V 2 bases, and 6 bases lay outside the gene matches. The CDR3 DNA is TGTGCCAGCAGCTTAAGGGGACAGGACGGCACCGGGGAGCTGTTTTTT. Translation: CASSLRGQDGTGELFF.

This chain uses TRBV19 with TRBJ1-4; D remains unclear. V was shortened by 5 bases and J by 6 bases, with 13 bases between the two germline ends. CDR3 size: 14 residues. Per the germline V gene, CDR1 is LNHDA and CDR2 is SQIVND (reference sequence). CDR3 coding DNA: TGTGCCAGTAGTTATTCTCGGTCATATGAAAAACTGTTTTTT. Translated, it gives CASSYSRSYEKLFF.

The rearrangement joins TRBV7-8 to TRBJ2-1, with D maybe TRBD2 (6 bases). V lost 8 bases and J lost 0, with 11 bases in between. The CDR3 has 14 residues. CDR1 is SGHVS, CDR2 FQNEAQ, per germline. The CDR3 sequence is CASVSGRSYNEQFF. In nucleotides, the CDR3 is TGTGCCAGCGTTAGCGGCCGCTCCTACAATGAGCAGTTCTTC.

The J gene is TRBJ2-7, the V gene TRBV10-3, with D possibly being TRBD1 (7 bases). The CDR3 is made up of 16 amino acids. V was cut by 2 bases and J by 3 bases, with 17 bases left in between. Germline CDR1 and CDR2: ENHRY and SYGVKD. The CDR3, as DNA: TGTGCCATCAGTGAGCCAAGGGGGGCAGGGGGCTACGAGCAGTACTTC. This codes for CAISEPRGAGGYEQYF.

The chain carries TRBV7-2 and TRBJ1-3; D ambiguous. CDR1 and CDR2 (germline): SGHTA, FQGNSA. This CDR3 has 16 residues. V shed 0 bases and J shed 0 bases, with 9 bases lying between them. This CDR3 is CASSLAAANSGNTIYF. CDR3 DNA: TGTGCCAGCAGCTTAGCGGCGGCGAACTCTGGAAACACCATATATTTT.